This T cell receptor beta chain was sequenced during a study of control samples from healthy donors and cancer patients. Here immunoSEQ multiplex PCR was the method, and the copy in TCRdb shows in-frame clones only, minus some. The sample lists some 94,000 clones; less than 90% were seen once. Germline V gives CDR1 KGHDR, CDR2 SFDVKD. V was pared by 4 bases and J by 3 bases, with 19 bases between. The CDR3 runs 17 residues. The sequence was collected from a woman in her 50s with colorectal cancer. The sequenced sample consisted of PBMCs. The chain links TRBV24-1 to TRBJ2-3; D might be TRBD1 or TRBD2, each matching 5 bases. In DNA form, the CDR3 reads TGTGCCACCAGTGACGGTTTCGGGGCCTCCGGGACAGATACGCAGTATTTT. It codes for CATSDGFGASGTDTQYF.